This T cell receptor (beta chain) is from a study of CD8+ T cells in alopecia areata. Study outcomes and limitations: Scalp sequencing captures resident alphabeta T cells of normal skin too.

cDNA prepared by RNA extraction and subsequent reverse transcription served as the template for sequencing. Generated by immunoSEQ multiplex PCR, the TCRdb table keeps only in-frame clones and is missing some. The data contain roughly 140,000 clones, about 47% of them seen just once; the ten biggest clones take up roughly 0.92%. Peripheral blood, together with lesional scalp punch biopsies, was collected from alopecia areata patients. Cell sorting was applied to PBMCs, and CD4+ and CD8+ T cells were collected. This clone has only a few counts. The antigen is undetermined. The source material was CD4+ T cells sorted from blood, sampled at week 0. The receptor was derived from a human donor with alopecia areata.

CDR3 coding DNA: TGCGCCAGCAGCAAGGGGACAGAGCCGCGACAAGAGACCCAGTACTTC. Residues: CASSKGTEPRQETQYF. This chain uses TRBV4-1 with TRBJ2-5; 7 nucleotides agree with TRBD1. V shed 5 bases and J 2 bases; nucleotides not matched to a gene: 11. This CDR3 has 16 residues. Germline CDR1 and CDR2: MGHRA and YSYEKL.